The source of this T cell receptor beta chain is a study of blood T cell repertoires in COVID-19. Overall study context: Italy, Spain and the United States were the sources of the convalescent and acute COVID-19 samples.

Seattle's enrolled individuals joined amid active infection and were then monitored longitudinally. There are a few counts of this clone. In the original analysis: Amplification with reference gene primers provided the estimates of nucleated cell counts. Profiling relied on immunoSEQ multiplex PCR, and the TCRdb table lists in-frame clones only, not all of them. Clonal size and the V and J genes are those of that table, whereas D and trimming came from the DNA. The repertoire consists of 200,000 or so clones, with over 75% occurring once and the leading ten covering around a sixth. The origin of this receptor is a person aged 70 to 79 with COVID-19, enrolled during active disease. The source material was peripheral blood.

The CDR3 reads CASNPSNVNQPQHF. In DNA form, the CDR3 reads TGTGCCAGCAATCCAAGCAACGTCAATCAGCCCCAGCATTTT. The rearrangement joins TRBV6-5 to TRBJ1-5; D gene unclear. The CDR3 covers 14 residues. CDR1 is MNHEY and CDR2 is SVGAGI in the germline V gene. Trimming cost V 7 bases and J 3 bases, with 13 bases left between them.